This TCR beta chain stems from a study of blood T cell repertoires in COVID-19. Study context: Italy, Spain and the United States were the sources of the convalescent and acute COVID-19 samples. Sample material is recorded as cDNA or gDNA derived from T cells, B-cell-depleted T cells, or PBMCs.

This clone has a handful of counts. Original analysis: Nucleated cell number was recorded as an estimate derived from reference gene primer amplification. Produced via immunoSEQ multiplex PCR; TCRdb's table is partial and in-frame only. That table furnishes V, J and clone size, whereas the DNA furnished D and trimming. This table holds under 70,000 clones, 79% found once. The CDR3 has 15 amino acids. The germline V gene encodes CDR1 SGHDT and CDR2 YYEEEE. The V gene lost 0 bases and the J gene lost 8 bases, with 17 bases spanning the gap. Sequenced sample: peripheral blood. The TCR sequence derives from a woman aged 80 or older with active or convalescent COVID-19. V gene TRBV5-6 combines with J gene TRBJ1-2, with D perhaps TRBD1 (5 bases). CDR3 in DNA: TGTGCCAGCAGCTTGGTGTCGCGGGGCGCAACCGGCTACACCTTC. Its translation is CASSLVSRGATGYTF.